These 21 T cell receptor beta chains were all obtained from the same sample, sequenced in a study of T cell repertoires in cytomegalovirus infection. A single record per CDR3 protein comes from TCRdb applying MiXCR to the reads. This sample yields under 300,000 distinct CDR3 sequences, of which approximately 17% are seen a single time; around 47% belongs to the top ten. The sequenced sample was CD8+ T cells from PBMCs. All receptors derive from a human donor in good health (CMV status not recorded). Some clones in this sample may be carry-over from other donors' samples.

This clonotype was seen at least ten times. V usage is TRBV7-2 and J usage is TRBJ1-2, with unresolved D. From germline, CDR1 is SGHTA and CDR2 FQGNSA. Trimming shortened V by 5 bases and J by 7 bases, and 17 bases separated the two germline ends. The CDR3 consists of 14 residues. CDR3 nucleotides: TGTGCCAGCAGCCCACTGAATTTGAAATCTGGCTACACCTTC. Amino acids: CASSPLNLKSGYTF.

In this sample, this clonotype turned up a few times. V is TRBV4-3 and J is TRBJ2-3; D may correspond to TRBD1 or TRBD2 (5 bases each). CDR1 and CDR2 (germline): LGHNA, YSLEER. Trimming took off 1 base at V and 4 bases at J, with 12 bases between the two ends. The CDR3 totals 15 residues. CDR3 sequence: CASSQVGTGADTQYF. The CDR3 nucleotides are TGCGCCAGCAGCCAAGTGGGGACGGGTGCAGATACGCAGTATTTT.

This sequence joins TRBV6-6 and TRBJ1-2; TRBD1 matches at 8 bases. Germline lookup yields CDR1 MNHNY and CDR2 SVGAGI (reference sequence). V lost 2 bases and J lost 4; bases outside the gene matches: 3. The CDR3 spans 14 residues. CDR3 protein: CASSYQGASYGYTF. As DNA, the CDR3 is TGTGCCAGCAGTTACCAGGGGGCGAGCTATGGCTACACCTTC.

This clonotype was seen at least ten times. This sequence joins TRBV7-8 and TRBJ2-7; D not certain. Trimming took off 5 bases at V and 4 bases at J, with 12 bases between the two ends. CDR1 and CDR2 from the germline V gene are SGHVS and FQNEAQ. This CDR3 is built from 13 residues. This chain's CDR3 is CASSVGLVYEQYF. In nucleotides, the CDR3 is TGTGCCAGCAGCGTAGGGCTAGTGTACGAGCAGTACTTC.

This clonotype has only a few counts. The chain is built from TRBV7-9 and TRBJ2-7; D is undetermined. The V gene's germline CDR1 is SEHNR and CDR2 FQNEAQ (reference sequence). V shed 0 bases and J shed 3 bases, with 3 bases lying between them. The CDR3 contains 12 residues. The CDR3 sequence: CASSLALYEQYF. The CDR3 nucleotides are TGTGCCAGCAGCTTAGCGCTCTACGAGCAGTACTTC.

Ten or more counts support this clonotype. The chain recombines TRBV7-2 with TRBJ2-7; D uncertain. Germline assignment: CDR1 SGHTA and CDR2 FQGNSA. The CDR3 runs 12 residues. V lost 3 bases to trimming and J lost 1 base, with 4 bases between them. The DNA for the CDR3 is TGTGCCAGCAGCTTTAGGTCCTACGAGCAGTACTTC. This translates into CASSFRSYEQYF.

V gene TRBV7-6 combines with J gene TRBJ2-1, with no clear D. Looked up from germline, CDR1 is SGHVS and CDR2 is FNYEAQ. The CDR3 covers 12 residues. Trimming removed 5 bases from V and 7 bases from J, with 9 bases in between. The CDR3 bases are TGTGCCAGCAGCCCGGACCATAATGAGCAGTTCTTC. Protein product: CASSPDHNEQFF.

This clonotype showed up just a few times. This chain joins TRBV20-1 and TRBJ1-2; no firm D call. Trimming left V 0 bases short and J 4 bases short, with 15 bases between. CDR3 length equals 15 residues. Per germline, CDR1 DFQATT and CDR2 SNEGSKA (reference sequence). Here the CDR3 reads CSARDLADAFYGYTF. The CDR3 nucleotides are TGCAGTGCTAGAGACCTGGCAGATGCTTTCTATGGCTACACCTTC.

This rearrangement joins TRBV4-1 to TRBJ2-1, with TRBD2 identical over 11 bases. CDR3 length: 16 residues. The trim removed 1 base at V and 9 bases at J, leaving 8 bases unmatched. The germline V gene encodes CDR1 MGHRA and CDR2 YSYEKL. The CDR3 bases are TGCGCCAGCAGCCAAGGGACTAGCGGGCCGACAGGTGAGCAGTTCTTC. It encodes CASSQGTSGPTGEQFF.

The chain uses TRBV13 and TRBJ2-1; tentative D call: TRBD2 (5 bases). This CDR3 contains 12 residues. Per germline, CDR1 PRHDT and CDR2 FYEKMQ (reference sequence). The V gene lost 3 bases and the J gene lost 7 bases, with 7 bases spanning the gap. This CDR3 is CASSFTGNEQFF. CDR3 coding DNA: TGTGCCAGCAGCTTTACGGGGAATGAGCAGTTCTTC. Variable domain in full (rest from reference TRBV13 and TRBJ2-1): AAGVIQSPRHLIKEKRETATLKCYPIPRHDTVYWYQQGPGQDPQFLISFYEKMQSDKGSIPDRFSAQQFSDYHSELNMSSLELGDSALYFCASSFTGNEQFFGPGTRLTVL.

The V gene is TRBV28, the J gene TRBJ1-6; D may be TRBD1 (6 bases). The ends were cut back, 4 bases at V and 5 bases at J, with 15 bases in the middle. The CDR3 has 16 amino acids. In germline, CDR1 is MDHEN, CDR2 SYDVKM. CDR3 in DNA: TGTGCCAGCAGTTCCCAGGGGCAGGAGCATAATTCACCCCTCCACTTT. This codes for CASSSQGQEHNSPLHF.

Turning to this clonotype: A much larger clone differs from this one at a single base, so this may be a read error. This sequence joins TRBV4-3 and TRBJ1-1; possibly TRBD1 for D (6 bases). CDR3 length: 14 amino acids. Germline CDR1 and CDR2: LGHNA and YSLEER. The CDR3 spells CASNQDPTGGEAFF. The DNA of the CDR3 is TGCGCCAGCAACCAAGATCCAACGGGGGGCGAAGCTTTCTTT.

This rearrangement joins TRBV10-3 to TRBJ2-7; TRBD1 might be the D (5 bases). The length of the CDR3 is 17 residues. The V end lost 2 bases, the J end lost 2 bases, and 19 bases lay between the germline ends. The V gene's germline CDR1 is ENHRY and CDR2 SYGVKD. Here the CDR3 reads CAISEVTLSQAAYEQYF. The CDR3 region has the DNA TGTGCCATCAGTGAGGTGACTCTCTCACAGGCGGCCTACGAGCAGTACTTC.

The chain links TRBV7-9 to TRBJ2-2, with D possibly being TRBD1 (6 bases). With 6 bases removed from V and 5 bases from J, the gap between germline ends came to 10 bases. The length of the CDR3 is 13 residues. Germline V gives CDR1 SEHNR, CDR2 FQNEAQ (reference sequence). The CDR3 region is CASRDSLTGELFF. The DNA of the CDR3 is TGTGCCAGCAGGGACAGTTTAACCGGGGAGCTGTTTTTT.

This clonotype showed up just a few times. V and J are TRBV3-1 and TRBJ2-1, with a possible D match to TRBD2 (5 bases). Germline V gene sequence: CDR1 LGHDT, CDR2 YNNKEL (reference sequence). V lost 4 bases and J 0 bases, leaving 16 bases between the germline ends. The CDR3 has 17 amino acids. CDR3 DNA sequence: TGTGCCAGCAGCCCACCTATTGGAGGACCCTCCTACAATGAGCAGTTCTTC. Translating gives CASSPPIGGPSYNEQFF.

This clonotype was observed at least ten times. The chain recombines TRBV4-1 with TRBJ1-1; tentative D call: TRBD1 (6 bases). The CDR3 runs to 17 residues. The V gene lost 0 bases and the J gene lost 6 bases, with 20 bases spanning the gap. Per germline, CDR1 MGHRA and CDR2 YSYEKL. The CDR3 loop reads CASSQDKDEAWGPEAFF. The DNA of the CDR3 is TGCGCCAGCAGCCAAGATAAAGACGAGGCTTGGGGGCCTGAAGCTTTCTTT.

This clonotype has at least ten counts. The CDR3 DNA reads as TGTGCCATCTCTGGACGTCGTGGTGAAGCTTTCTTT. Translating gives CAISGRRGEAFF. The chain uses TRBV11-1 and TRBJ1-1; no definite D call. V lost 10 bases and J 7 bases, leaving 16 bases between the germline ends. CDR1 and CDR2 (germline): SGHAT, FQDESV (reference sequence). The CDR3 consists of 12 residues.

V gene TRBV7-8 combines with J gene TRBJ2-3, with D perhaps TRBD2 (6 bases). V was pared by 10 bases and J by 2 bases, with 22 bases between. Germline V gene lookup returns CDR1 SGHVS and CDR2 FQNEAQ. The CDR3 loop spans 16 amino acids. Here the CDR3 DNA reads TGTGCCACCGCAGATCCGACTAGGGTGATCACAGATACGCAGTATTTT. Protein: CATADPTRVITDTQYF.

J is TRBJ1-1 and V is TRBV7-6; TRBD1 aligns across 10 bases. The junction had 5 bases not matched to a gene; V was cut back by 5 bases and J by 5 bases. Germline V lookup: CDR1 SGHVS, CDR2 FNYEAQ. This CDR3 is built from 14 residues. This CDR3 reads CASSPTGGRTEAFF. CDR3 bases: TGTGCCAGCAGCCCGACAGGGGGCCGGACTGAAGCTTTCTTT.

This clonotype has only a few counts. A junction boundary mismatches the germline segment, possibly from a read error. The chain combines TRBV5-3 with TRBJ2-1; 9 nucleotides line up with TRBD2. TRBV5-3 is given ORF status, its function remaining uncertain. The CDR3 runs to 18 residues. In DNA form, the CDR3 reads TGTGCCAGCAGCTTAGGGGCGGGGGGGAACTTCAGTTACAATGAGCAGTTCTTC. As protein: CASSLGAGGNFSYNEQFF.

The table lists this clonotype with a few counts. The chain joins TRBV5-1 to TRBJ1-6; 8 positions agree with TRBD1. Looked up from germline, CDR1 is SGHRS and CDR2 is YFSETQ. Losses at the gene ends were 4 bases for V and 14 bases for J; bases not matched to a gene: 17. The CDR3 spans 16 residues. CDR3 nucleotide sequence: TGCGCCAGCAGCGATGGACAGGGAAGCTCTAACGGCACCCTCCACTTT. Its protein product is CASSDGQGSSNGTLHF.